These 10 T cell receptor beta chains share one sample of origin, sequenced in a study of blood T cell repertoires in COVID-19 (dated by TCRdb to the early 2020s). The library was generated by the immunoSEQ multiplex PCR assay. TCRdb provides this immuneACCESS table in a form limited to in-frame rearrangements. Some clones are lacking; in checked studies, under half of them reflect an unresolved V gene, and why the rest are absent is not known. This sample gives about 210,000 clones in total; roughly 75% of them show up just once. Jointly, the top ten make up roughly 6.7% of the sample. The sequenced sample consisted of peripheral blood. These receptors were taken from a woman between 65 and 79 years old with acute or convalescent COVID-19.

This clone is a singleton in its sample. This chain links TRBV5-5 with TRBJ1-6, with D unclear. Between the trimmed V and J ends, which lost 1 base and 7 bases, there was a span of 9 bases. The CDR3 consists of 14 residues. CDR1 is SGHKS, CDR2 YYEKEE, per germline (reference sequence). CDR3 residues: CASSLNPGNSPLHF. The CDR3 region has the DNA TGTGCCAGCAGCTTGAACCCCGGGAATTCACCCCTCCACTTT.

The chain links TRBV12-3 or TRBV12-4 to TRBJ1-2; D is uncertain. The CDR3 is 12 amino acids. V shed 2 bases and J shed 4 bases, with 5 bases lying between them. CDR3 loop: CASSLYGYGYTF. CDR3 sequence (DNA): TGTGCCAGCAGTTTATACGGCTATGGCTACACCTTC.

The CDR3 DNA follows: TGCGCCAGCAGCCAAGCGGGGGGAGCTTATGGCTACACCTTC. Amino acids: CASSQAGGAYGYTF. V and J are TRBV4-3 and TRBJ1-2, with D maybe TRBD1 (5 bases). The CDR3 runs 14 residues. Deletions cut 1 base from V and 5 bases from J, with 11 bases between. CDR1 and CDR2 (germline): LGHNA, YSLEER.

In its sample, this clone was seen a few times. The V call is TRBV7-9, the J call TRBJ2-3; tentative D call: TRBD1 (5 bases). Trimming stripped 4 bases from V and 1 base from J, with 12 bases between. Germline assignment: CDR1 SEHNR and CDR2 FQNEAQ (reference sequence). CDR3 size: 15 residues. The CDR3 DNA follows: TGTGCCAGCAGCTCTCAGGGATCTGGCACAGATACGCAGTATTTT. Residues: CASSSQGSGTDTQYF.

The chain carries TRBV19 and TRBJ1-5, with D unclear. V was pared by 6 bases and J by 0 bases, with 6 bases between. CDR1 is LNHDA, CDR2 SQIVND, per germline (reference sequence). The CDR3 is 13 amino acids. The CDR3 DNA is TGTGCCAGTAGCACACATAGCAATCAGCCCCAGCATTTT. Residues: CASSTHSNQPQHF.

The rearrangement joins TRBV30 to TRBJ1-2; the D gene is possibly TRBD1 (6 bases). This CDR3 has 12 residues. Looked up from germline, CDR1 is GTSNPN and CDR2 is SVGIG (reference sequence). V dropped 5 bases and J dropped 9 bases, with 16 bases sitting between them. For the CDR3, the DNA is TGTGCCTGGGCGGAAAAGGGGGAGAGCTACACCTTC. It specifies CAWAEKGESYTF.

V and J are TRBV10-2 and TRBJ2-3; 7 bases are a match to TRBD2. Looked up from germline, CDR1 is WSHSY and CDR2 is SAAADI. There are 16 residues in the CDR3. Trimming removed 7 bases from V and 0 bases from J; junction bases left unmatched: 10. CDR3 amino acids: CASTWMAAGSTDTQYF. CDR3 nucleotides: TGCGCCAGCACTTGGATGGCAGCGGGGAGCACAGATACGCAGTATTTT.

The CDR3 DNA is TGTGCCAGCAGCGTTACTCGAACCCAGGGGGGTCGGCAGCCCCAGCATTTT. It codes for CASSVTRTQGGRQPQHF. The genes are TRBV6-2 or TRBV6-3 and TRBJ1-5; 7 bases align to TRBD1. V trimming: 6 bases; J trimming: 7 bases; junction bases outside the gene matches: 18. Germline lookup yields CDR1 MNHEY and CDR2 SVGEGT. The CDR3 has 17 residues.

This clone has more than one count but fewer than ten. J is TRBJ2-2 and V is TRBV5-1, with 8 bases lining up with TRBD1. Germline V gene sequence: CDR1 SGHRS, CDR2 YFSETQ. With 5 bases clipped from V and 1 base from J, the junction kept 4 bases outside the gene matches. The CDR3 is 15 residues long. CDR3 sequence: CASRSGTGNTGELFF. The DNA for the CDR3 is TGCGCCAGCAGATCCGGGACAGGGAACACCGGGGAGCTGTTTTTT. Full variable domain (remainder filled in from reference TRBV5-1 and TRBJ2-2): KAGVTQTPRYLIKTRGQQVTLSCSPISGHRSVSWYQQTPGQGLQFLFEYFSETQRNKGNFPGRFSGRQFSNSRSEMNVSTLELGDSALYLCASRSGTGNTGELFFGEGSRLTVL.

The chain joins TRBV6-1 to TRBJ2-7; TRBD1 is a possible D gene (7 bases). The V end lost 5 bases, the J end lost 3 bases, and 14 bases lay between the germline ends. Germline loops: CDR1 MNHNS, CDR2 SASEGT. CDR3 length: 14 amino acids. CDR3 in DNA: TGTGCCAGCAGTTATCAGGGGGGCGGCTACGAGCAGTACTTC. Its translation: CASSYQGGGYEQYF.